This T cell receptor beta chain appears in the sequencing data of a study of blood T cell repertoires in COVID-19. Study-level background: Some COVID-19 samples were acute and others convalescent; all came from the United States, Italy and Spain.

Profiling relied on immunoSEQ multiplex PCR, and the TCRdb table lists in-frame clones only, not all of them. The sample consists of more than 200,000 clones, 87% of them appearing once. The V gene's germline CDR1 is MNHEY and CDR2 SMNVEV (reference sequence). The CDR3 runs to 11 residues. Trimming removed 8 bases from V and 7 bases from J; junction bases left unmatched: 2. The chain recombines TRBV27 with TRBJ1-2, with 9 bases identical to TRBD1. Sequenced sample: PBMCs or T cells enriched from blood (not recorded which). This sequence was found in a young man who had recovered from COVID-19. Here the CDR3 reads CASWDRVGYTF. Written as DNA, the CDR3 is TGTGCCAGCTGGGACAGGGTTGGCTACACCTTC.